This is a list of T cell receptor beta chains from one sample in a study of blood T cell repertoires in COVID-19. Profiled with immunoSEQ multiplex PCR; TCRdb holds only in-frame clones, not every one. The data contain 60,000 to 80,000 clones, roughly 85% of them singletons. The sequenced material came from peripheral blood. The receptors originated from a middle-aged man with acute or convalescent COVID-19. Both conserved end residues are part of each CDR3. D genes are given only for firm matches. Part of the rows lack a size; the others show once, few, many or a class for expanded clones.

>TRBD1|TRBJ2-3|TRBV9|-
CASSEGTGRKDTQYF
TGTGCCAGCAGCGAGGGGACAGGGAGGAAAGATACGCAGTATTTT
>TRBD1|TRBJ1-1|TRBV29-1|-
CSVAGTGRGAFF
TGCAGCGTAGCCGGGACAGGGAGGGGAGCTTTCTTT
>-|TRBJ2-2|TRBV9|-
CASSVFGVGDGWTGELFF
TGTGCCAGCAGCGTATTCGGGGTGGGCGATGGGTGGACCGGGGAGCTGTTTTTT
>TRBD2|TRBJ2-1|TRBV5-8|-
CASFWGGEQFF
TGTGCCAGCTTTTGGGGGGGTGAGCAGTTCTTC
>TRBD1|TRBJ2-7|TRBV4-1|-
CASSQYWRQGDEQYF
TGCGCCAGCAGCCAATACTGGAGACAGGGCGACGAGCAGTACTTC
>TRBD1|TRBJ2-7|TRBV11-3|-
CASSDRGWGEQYF
TGTGCCAGCAGCGACAGGGGCTGGGGCGAGCAGTACTTC
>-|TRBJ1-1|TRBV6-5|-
CASSYGAGAGTEAFF
TGTGCCAGCAGTTACGGTGCGGGGGCGGGCACTGAAGCTTTCTTT
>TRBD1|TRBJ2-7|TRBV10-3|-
CAISEDRVTYEQYF
TGTGCCATCAGTGAGGACAGGGTCACCTACGAGCAGTACTTC
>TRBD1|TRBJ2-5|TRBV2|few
CASRGDSQETQYF
TGTGCCAGCAGGGGGGACAGCCAAGAGACCCAGTACTTC
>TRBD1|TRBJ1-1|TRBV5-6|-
CASIRTGGTMNTEAFF
TGTGCCAGCATTCGGACAGGGGGGACGATGAACACTGAAGCTTTCTTT
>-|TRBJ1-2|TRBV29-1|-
CSVGESGSYGYTF
TGCAGCGTTGGGGAATCGGGGTCCTATGGCTACACCTTC
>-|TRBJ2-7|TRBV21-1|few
CASSKAVQGRGYEQYF
TGTGCCAGCAGCAAAGCCGTACAGGGGCGAGGCTACGAGCAGTACTTC
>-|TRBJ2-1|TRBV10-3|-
CAIGGIGNEQFF
TGTGCCATCGGAGGGATCGGGAATGAGCAGTTCTTC
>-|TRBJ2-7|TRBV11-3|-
CASSLGSEDEQYF
TGTGCCAGCAGCTTAGGTTCGGAGGATGAGCAGTACTTC
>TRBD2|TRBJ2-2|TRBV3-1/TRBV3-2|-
CASSLSGGANTGELFF
TGTGCCAGCAGCCTTAGCGGGGGAGCGAACACCGGGGAGCTGTTTTTT
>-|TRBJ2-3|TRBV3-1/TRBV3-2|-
CASSQRGEDTQYF
TGTGCCAGCAGCCAGCGGGGTGAAGATACGCAGTATTTT
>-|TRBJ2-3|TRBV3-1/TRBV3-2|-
CASSQGDFLAAQYF
TGTGCCAGCAGCCAAGGCGACTTCTTAGCGGCGCAGTATTTT
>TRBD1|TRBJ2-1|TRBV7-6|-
CASGQGPYNEQFF
TGTGCCAGTGGACAGGGACCCTACAATGAGCAGTTCTTC
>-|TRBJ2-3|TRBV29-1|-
CSVVTSGPDTQYF
TGCAGCGTTGTAACTAGTGGACCAGATACGCAGTATTTT
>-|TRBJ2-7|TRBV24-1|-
CASGRGNEQYF
TGTGCCTCGGGGAGGGGGAACGAGCAGTACTTC
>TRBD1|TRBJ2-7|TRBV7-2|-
CASSSRQGHEQYF
TGTGCCAGCAGCTCACGACAGGGCCACGAGCAGTACTTC
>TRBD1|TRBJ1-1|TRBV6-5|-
CASSSWGQREAFF
TGTGCCAGCAGTTCCTGGGGACAGAGGGAAGCTTTCTTT
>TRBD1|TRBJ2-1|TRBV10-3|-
CATMPPDRDNEQFF
TGTGCCACCATGCCCCCGGACAGGGATAATGAGCAGTTCTTC
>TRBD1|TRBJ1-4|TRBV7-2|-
CASSPLGTGGAANEKLFF
TGTGCCAGCAGCCCCCTCGGGACAGGGGGCGCCGCTAATGAAAAACTGTTTTTT
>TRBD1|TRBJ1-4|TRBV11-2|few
CASSMGQGTEKLFF
TGTGCCAGCAGTATGGGACAGGGTACCGAAAAACTGTTTTTT
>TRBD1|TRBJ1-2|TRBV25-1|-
CASSRKGAYGYTF
TGTGCCAGCAGTCGTAAGGGGGCCTATGGCTACACCTTC
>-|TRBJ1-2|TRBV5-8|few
CASSLGGGNYGYTF
TGTGCCAGCAGCTTGGGTGGGGGGAACTATGGCTACACCTTC
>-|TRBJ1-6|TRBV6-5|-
CASRKQGTVNSPLHF
TGTGCCAGCAGAAAACAGGGAACCGTGAATTCACCCCTCCACTTT